This T cell receptor (beta chain) was documented in a study of fetal regulatory T cell absence and autoimmunity. Clones were sequenced by immunoSEQ multiplex PCR, and TCRdb holds only the in-frame ones, with some missing. The sample includes 95,000 or so clones, 60% to 80% of them seen just once. The CDR3 loop spans 18 amino acids. Trimming removed 1 base from V and 2 bases from J; junction bases left unmatched: 12. The germline CDR1 and CDR2 sequences are SNHLY and FYNNEI. The specimen was pancreas tissue. This chain joins TRBV2 and TRBJ2-5; TRBD2 agrees at 8 bases. This TCR was recovered from a male donor with IPEX syndrome. CDR3 sequence: CASSEEGGSGGYQETQYF. CDR3 in DNA: TGTGCCAGCAGTGAAGAGGGGGGAAGCGGGGGCTATCAAGAGACCCAGTACTTC. The entire variable domain, with the rest obtained from reference TRBV2 and TRBJ2-5, is as follows: EPEVTQTPSHQVTQMGQEVILRCVPISNHLYFYWYRQILGQKVEFLVSFYNNEISEKSEIFDDQFSVERPDGSNFTLKIRSTKLEDSAMYFCASSEEGGSGGYQETQYFGPGTRLLVL.